These 13 T cell receptor beta chains originate from one sample sequenced in a study of long-term antiretroviral therapy in people with HIV. Version v3.0 of the immunoSEQ assay was performed at survey level. Sequencing was performed with immunoSEQ multiplex PCR; in TCRdb, only in-frame clones are kept and a portion is missing. The sample holds about 12,000 clones; 75% to 80% are singletons and the top ten take approximately 20%. Specimen: unsorted PBMCs, collected 0.5 years before starting antiretroviral therapy. Receptors were obtained from a middle-aged woman with HIV.

The chain couples TRBV10-3 to TRBJ1-2; D is unclear. There are 15 residues in the CDR3. Trimming pared 3 bases from V and 4 bases from J, leaving 15 bases between. The germline V gene has CDR1 ENHRY and CDR2 SYGVKD. Written as DNA, the CDR3 is TGTGCCATCAGTGACCCCGGACGCCTATTCTATGGCTACACCTTC. Residues: CAISDPGRLFYGYTF.

J is TRBJ2-1 and V is TRBV7-9, with D possibly being TRBD1 (5 bases). CDR3 size: 12 residues. CDR1 and CDR2 (germline): SEHNR, FQNEAQ (reference sequence). V was trimmed by 4 bases and J by 8 bases, leaving 9 bases between them. CDR3 amino acids: CASSSQGYEQFF. CDR3 DNA: TGTGCCAGCAGCTCCCAGGGATATGAGCAGTTCTTC.

This clone was counted a single time. The CDR3 DNA sequence: TGCGCCAGCAGCGCGGATATTACACTTACAGGGACCTACGAGCAGTACTTC. Translated: CASSADITLTGTYEQYF. J is TRBJ2-7 and V is TRBV5-1, with D perhaps matching TRBD1 (6 bases). Germline CDR1 SGHRS, CDR2 YFSETQ. The CDR3 runs 17 residues. The V end lost 4 bases, the J end lost 2 bases, and 22 bases lay between the germline ends.

The V call is TRBV5-1, the J call TRBJ2-2; 10 nucleotides align to TRBD2. V lost 6 bases and J lost 4; bases outside the gene matches: 3. The V gene's germline CDR1 is SGHRS and CDR2 YFSETQ. The CDR3 contains 14 residues. CDR3 loop: CASTIAGGTGELFF. The CDR3 DNA is TGCGCCAGCACGATAGCGGGAGGCACCGGGGAGCTGTTTTTT.

The rearrangement links TRBV5-1 to TRBJ2-7; D is unresolved. The CDR3 contains 13 residues. Germline CDR1 is SGHRS and CDR2 is YFSETQ. Trimming cost V 4 bases and J 0 bases, with 8 bases left between them. CDR3 nucleotide sequence: TGCGCCAGCAGCCCGACAAGCTCCTACGAGCAGTACTTC. Translation gives CASSPTSSYEQYF. Full variable domain (missing parts from reference TRBV5-1 and TRBJ2-7): KAGVTQTPRYLIKTRGQQVTLSCSPISGHRSVSWYQQTPGQGLQFLFEYFSETQRNKGNFPGRFSGRQFSNSRSEMNVSTLELGDSALYLCASSPTSSYEQYFGPGTRLTVT.

This clone was seen just once. V is TRBV2 and J is TRBJ1-2; D not certain. Germline loops: CDR1 SNHLY, CDR2 FYNNEI. This CDR3 has 12 residues. The V end lost 6 bases, the J end lost 8 bases, and 13 bases lay between the germline ends. For the CDR3, the DNA is TGTGCCAGCAGCCAGGTCCCGGGAGGCTACACCTTC. Its protein product is CASSQVPGGYTF.

This chain joins TRBV5-1 and TRBJ2-3, with 9 bases matching TRBD2. There are 16 residues in the CDR3. CDR1 is SGHRS, CDR2 YFSETQ, per germline. The V segment lost 0 bases and the J segment 6 bases; nucleotides outside the gene matches: 8. CDR3 sequence: CASSLGAGGPKDTQYF. The CDR3 DNA reads TGCGCCAGCAGCTTGGGGGCGGGAGGGCCAAAGGATACGCAGTATTTT.

V gene TRBV19 combines with J gene TRBJ1-1, with a possible D match to TRBD1 (5 bases). The CDR3 loop spans 15 amino acids. From germline, CDR1 is LNHDA and CDR2 SQIVND (reference sequence). Trimming removed 7 bases at V and 3 bases at J, with 18 bases between. The CDR3 reads CASTAWGAGDTEAFF. CDR3 DNA sequence: TGTGCCAGTACCGCGTGGGGCGCCGGGGACACTGAAGCTTTCTTT.

The chain couples TRBV6-6 to TRBJ2-7; possible D gene TRBD2, 6 bases. The germline CDR1 and CDR2 sequences are MNHNY and SVGAGI (reference sequence). V was cut by 2 bases and J by 4 bases, with 6 bases left in between. The CDR3 consists of 12 residues. The CDR3, as DNA: TGTGCCAGCAGTTACGCGGGATACGAGCAGTACTTC. The encoded protein is CASSYAGYEQYF.

The chain employs TRBV30 and TRBJ2-7; 7 bases match TRBD1. In germline, CDR1 is GTSNPN, CDR2 SVGIG (reference sequence). The CDR3 covers 14 residues. Germline trimming cut 0 bases from V and 6 bases from J; bases unmatched to any gene: 8. In DNA form, the CDR3 reads TGTGCCTGGAGTGTAACAGGGGCTTTCGTCGAGCAGTACTTC. Its protein product is CAWSVTGAFVEQYF.

The CDR3 DNA sequence: TGTGCCAGCTCAGGAGGGGGGCTTGGCGGAAACACCATATATTTT. This translates into CASSGGGLGGNTIYF. V is TRBV5-4 and J is TRBJ1-3, with TRBD1 as a possible D gene (6 bases). This CDR3 has 15 residues. Germline loops: CDR1 SGHNT, CDR2 YYREEE (reference sequence). Trimming cost V 7 bases and J 4 bases, with 18 bases left between them.

The chain is built from TRBV29-1 and TRBJ2-1; D might be TRBD2 (5 bases). CDR1 and CDR2 from the germline V gene are SQVTM and ANQGSEA. The V end was cut by 4 bases, the J end by 5 bases, with 12 bases between. This CDR3 has 13 residues. CDR3 loop: CSVVGRGHNEQFF. CDR3 coding DNA: TGCAGCGTTGTCGGACGCGGGCACAATGAGCAGTTCTTC.

V and J are TRBV11-2 and TRBJ1-1, with TRBD1 as a possible D gene (5 bases). The CDR3 sequence is 18 residues long. CDR1 SGHAT and CDR2 FQNNGV come from the germline V gene. The V gene lost 5 bases and the J gene lost 0 bases, with 22 bases spanning the gap. In DNA form, the CDR3 reads TGTGCCAGCAGCGAACGCGGCTTCGGGGGGTTAGTGAACACTGAAGCTTTCTTT. Protein: CASSERGFGGLVNTEAFF.